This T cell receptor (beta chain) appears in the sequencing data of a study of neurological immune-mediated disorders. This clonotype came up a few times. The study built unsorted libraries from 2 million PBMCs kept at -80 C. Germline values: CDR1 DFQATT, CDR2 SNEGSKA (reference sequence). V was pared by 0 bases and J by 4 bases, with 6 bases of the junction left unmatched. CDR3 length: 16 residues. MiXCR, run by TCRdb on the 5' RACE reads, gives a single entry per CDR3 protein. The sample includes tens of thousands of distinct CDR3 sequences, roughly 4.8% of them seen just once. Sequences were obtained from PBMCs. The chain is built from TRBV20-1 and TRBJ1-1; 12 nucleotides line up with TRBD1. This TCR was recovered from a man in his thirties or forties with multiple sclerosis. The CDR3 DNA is TGCAGTGCTAGAGATGACGGGACAGGGGGCTCCACTGAAGCTTTCTTT. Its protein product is CSARDDGTGGSTEAFF.